The 17 T cell receptor beta chains presented below share a single source sample, sequenced in a study of neurological immune-mediated disorders. TCRdb re-called the 5' RACE reads with MiXCR, one entry per CDR3 protein. The sample holds approximately 41,000 distinct CDR3 sequences, 2% to 3% seen once. Material: PBMCs. The receptors here all came from a man under 40 with multiple sclerosis.

This clonotype occurred many times. This chain uses TRBV27 with TRBJ1-5, with D hard to call. The CDR3 runs 13 residues. CDR1 MNHEY and CDR2 SMNVEV come from the germline V gene (reference sequence). V was clipped by 0 bases and J by 2 bases, with 2 bases between them. Here the CDR3 reads CASSLSGNQPQHF. The DNA of the CDR3 is TGTGCCAGCAGTTTATCGGGCAATCAGCCCCAGCATTTT.

This clonotype was found many times. The J gene is TRBJ1-1, the V gene TRBV7-7; the D is unclear. This CDR3 is built from 21 residues. With 5 bases removed from V and 4 bases from J, the gap between germline ends came to 35 bases. CDR1 SSHAT and CDR2 FNYEAQ come from the germline V gene (reference sequence). CDR3 nucleotides: TGTGCCAGCAGCCCGACCGAGATAAAACCCGAGACGGGTATGATGGGCACTGAAGCTTTCTTT. As protein: CASSPTEIKPETGMMGTEAFF.

This clonotype was seen repeatedly, ten times or more. The rearrangement uses TRBV3-1 and TRBJ1-1, with 7 nucleotides matching TRBD1. From germline, CDR1 is LGHDT and CDR2 YNNKEL (reference sequence). With 5 bases clipped from V and 7 bases from J, the junction kept 7 bases outside the gene matches. There are 13 residues in the CDR3. CDR3 residues: CASSATGPREAFF. For the CDR3, the DNA is TGTGCCAGCAGCGCGACAGGGCCCCGTGAAGCTTTCTTT.

This clonotype was detected ten times or more. The rearrangement links TRBV20-1 to TRBJ2-7; D remains unclear. Germline V gene lookup returns CDR1 DFQATT and CDR2 SNEGSKA (reference sequence). V lost 0 bases and J lost 4, with 16 bases in between. The CDR3 runs 15 residues. CDR3 nucleotides: TGCAGTGCTAGAGATCATATCCGTATAGGATACGAGCAGTACTTC. It is translated as CSARDHIRIGYEQYF.

At least ten counts were recorded for this clonotype. The gene calls are TRBV28 and TRBJ2-5; D remains ambiguous. The CDR3 runs to 15 residues. V lost 5 bases to trimming and J lost 1 base, with 14 bases between them. Germline V gives CDR1 MDHEN, CDR2 SYDVKM. This chain's CDR3 is CASSPQQGLQETQYF. In nucleotides, the CDR3 is TGTGCCAGCAGTCCCCAGCAAGGCCTCCAAGAGACCCAGTACTTC.

This clonotype was found many times. The rearrangement uses TRBV5-1 and TRBJ1-1; D ambiguous. Germline-derived CDR1 and CDR2 are SGHRS and YFSETQ. The CDR3 contains 13 residues. Trimming took 6 bases from V and 1 from J, leaving 10 bases between them. The chain's CDR3 is CASKFDPNTEAFF. The CDR3 nucleotides read TGCGCCAGCAAATTCGATCCGAACACTGAAGCTTTCTTT.

This clonotype was picked up many times. The chain combines TRBV12-3 or TRBV12-4 with TRBJ1-2; D possibly corresponds to TRBD1 (5 bases). The V end lost 3 bases, the J end lost 4 bases, and 6 bases lay between the germline ends. This CDR3 region has 12 residues. CDR3 sequence (DNA): TGTGCCAGCAGTTTTGGGGCCTATGGCTACACCTTC. Protein product: CASSFGAYGYTF.

This clonotype was detected ten times or more. The chain employs TRBV29-1 and TRBJ2-5, with D possibly matching TRBD2 (6 bases). The CDR3 is made up of 12 amino acids. Germline CDR1 and CDR2: SQVTM and ANQGSEA. V dropped 0 bases and J dropped 5 bases, with 7 bases sitting between them. CDR3 nucleotides: TGCAGCGTTGAAGATGGGGGGGAGACCCAGTACTTC. This codes for CSVEDGGETQYF.

There are many counts of this clonotype. V gene TRBV7-9 combines with J gene TRBJ1-1; no reliable D call. Trimming took 5 bases from V and 8 from J, leaving 12 bases between them. The length of the CDR3 is 12 residues. CDR1 and CDR2 (germline): SEHNR, FQNEAQ (reference sequence). CDR3 bases: TGTGCCAGCAGCCCTACCGGACGAGAAGCTTTCTTT. Residues: CASSPTGREAFF.

This clonotype was counted ten times or more. CDR3 residues: CASSQPYSLNTEAFF. CDR3 nucleotides: TGTGCCAGCAGCCAGCCCTACAGCTTGAACACTGAAGCTTTCTTT. The chain recombines TRBV7-6 with TRBJ1-1; D remains unclear. The length of the CDR3 is 15 residues. V shed 5 bases and J shed 0 bases, with 13 bases lying between them. Germline V gene lookup returns CDR1 SGHVS and CDR2 FNYEAQ. Complete variable domain (other parts from reference TRBV7-6 and TRBJ1-1): GAGVSQSPRYKVTKRGQDVALRCDPISGHVSLYWYRQALGQGPEFLTYFNYEAQQDKSGLPNDRFSAERPEGSISTLTIQRTEQRDSAMYRCASSQPYSLNTEAFFGQGTRLTVV.

This clonotype showed up many times. V is TRBV28 and J is TRBJ2-1, with 10 positions matching TRBD2. Trimming removed 11 bases from V and 3 bases from J; junction bases left unmatched: 10. This CDR3 has 15 residues. Looked up from germline, CDR1 is MDHEN and CDR2 is SYDVKM. DNA of the CDR3: TGTGCCGGTGGTACCTTAGCGGGAGGCTACAATGAGCAGTTCTTC. Amino acids: CAGGTLAGGYNEQFF.

This clonotype was seen repeatedly, ten times or more. This chain joins TRBV6-6 and TRBJ2-3; 7 nucleotides line up with TRBD2. This CDR3 spans 14 amino acids. Germline trimming cut 7 bases from V and 4 bases from J; bases unmatched to any gene: 8. From germline, CDR1 is MNHNY and CDR2 SVGAGI (reference sequence). CDR3 amino acids: CASTGEGPADTQYF. In DNA, the CDR3 is TGTGCCAGCACCGGGGAGGGGCCCGCAGATACGCAGTATTTT.

In this sample, this clonotype turned up a few times. CDR3 DNA sequence: TGTGCCAGCAGCTTAGGACAGGGGACCCAGCCCCAGTATTTT. Its protein product is CASSLGQGTQPQYF. The chain links TRBV7-2 to TRBJ1-5; 8 nucleotides match TRBD1. TRBJ2-3 explains the end of the DNA better; the J call may be wrong. The CDR3 extends over 14 amino acids. Per the germline V gene, CDR1 is SGHTA and CDR2 is FQGNSA.

This clonotype was observed many times. The rearrangement uses TRBV5-1 and TRBJ2-3, with 10 bases fitting TRBD1. The CDR3 sequence is 16 residues long. Germline-derived CDR1 and CDR2 are SGHRS and YFSETQ. V trimming: 2 bases; J trimming: 2 bases; junction bases outside the gene matches: 5. CDR3 in DNA: TGCGCCAGCAGCTTTTCGGGACAGGGGCTCACAGATACGCAGTATTTT. Amino acid sequence: CASSFSGQGLTDTQYF.

This clonotype was observed at least ten times. This chain joins TRBV5-5 and TRBJ2-3; D is perhaps TRBD2 (7 bases). The CDR3 sequence is 16 residues long. Germline assignment: CDR1 SGHKS and CDR2 YYEKEE (reference sequence). V was pared by 4 bases and J by 1 base, with 16 bases between. The CDR3 DNA follows: TGTGCCAGCAGCGGGGGGGGCAGGGGCGGCACAGATACGCAGTATTTT. It encodes CASSGGGRGGTDTQYF.

This clonotype was observed at least ten times. The CDR3 region has the DNA TGCAGCGTTGAAGATCTGACGGACGAGCAGTACTTC. Translated: CSVEDLTDEQYF. V is TRBV29-1 and J is TRBJ2-7; D gene unclear. The CDR3 contains 12 residues. In germline, CDR1 is SQVTM, CDR2 ANQGSEA. Trimming shortened V by 0 bases and J by 5 bases, and 8 bases separated the two germline ends.

The sample holds many counts of this clonotype. The chain joins TRBV5-1 to TRBJ1-2; a weak D match, TRBD1 (5 bases). V lost 2 bases and J 6 bases, leaving 11 bases between the germline ends. The CDR3 is made up of 13 amino acids. CDR1 SGHRS and CDR2 YFSETQ come from the germline V gene. CDR3 loop: CASSFGQGDGYTF. CDR3 in DNA: TGCGCCAGCAGCTTCGGGCAGGGAGATGGCTACACCTTC.